This record looks at one T cell receptor (beta chain) sequence and its context. The sample is drawn from a study of blood T cell repertoires in COVID-19. Germline lookup yields CDR1 PRHDT and CDR2 FYEKMQ (reference sequence). The CDR3 consists of 14 residues. V shed 5 bases and J shed 1 base, with 11 bases lying between them. Clones were sequenced by immunoSEQ multiplex PCR, and TCRdb holds only the in-frame ones, with some missing. The sample carries 300,000 to 400,000 clones, more than 70% recorded once. The source of this sequence is a woman in her 70s with COVID-19, enrolled during active disease. Sequencing was carried out using peripheral blood. The chain carries TRBV13 and TRBJ1-1, with TRBD1 as a possible D gene (5 bases). The CDR3, as DNA: TGTGCCAGCAGCGCCTCCGGACAGAACACTGAAGCTTTCTTT. This sequence encodes CASSASGQNTEAFF.